The rows below give T cell receptor beta chains drawn from one sample of a study of T cell responses to AZD1222 COVID-19 vaccine. Sequencing used immunoSEQ multiplex PCR; TCRdb keeps in-frame clones, though not all of them. The sample has around 110,000 clones; around 85% are singletons. The source material was peripheral blood, sampled on day 0 of MenACWY control vaccination. These TCRs come from an adult in good health. Each CDR3 is given without its conserved first and last residue. A D gene is named only where the DNA matches it firmly. Clone size appears in some rows only: once, few, many, or a class for an expanded clone.

d_call: .
clone_size: .
j_call: TRBJ2-7
v_call: TRBV6-2/TRBV6-3
cdr3_aa: ASSYRYRDYEQY

d_call: TRBD2
clone_size: .
j_call: TRBJ2-7
v_call: TRBV7-2
cdr3_aa: ASSQGLAGGLEQY

d_call: .
clone_size: .
j_call: TRBJ1-1
v_call: TRBV5-1
cdr3_aa: ASSLRRVGNTEAF

d_call: TRBD1
clone_size: .
j_call: TRBJ2-7
v_call: TRBV30
cdr3_aa: AWSSHLTGGNEQY

d_call: .
clone_size: .
j_call: TRBJ1-1
v_call: TRBV5-1
cdr3_aa: ASSLAEGDMNTEAF

d_call: .
clone_size: .
j_call: TRBJ1-1
v_call: TRBV19
cdr3_aa: ASSMLGPEAF

d_call: .
clone_size: .
j_call: TRBJ1-1
v_call: TRBV10-3
cdr3_aa: AISESKARQKAF

d_call: TRBD2
clone_size: .
j_call: TRBJ2-3
v_call: TRBV4-1
cdr3_aa: ASSQGRTSGGADTQY

d_call: TRBD2
clone_size: .
j_call: TRBJ2-3
v_call: TRBV3-1/TRBV3-2
cdr3_aa: ASSQGGTSGGGYTDTQY

d_call: TRBD2
clone_size: .
j_call: TRBJ2-7
v_call: TRBV28
cdr3_aa: ASSTPGTNPYEQY

d_call: .
clone_size: .
j_call: TRBJ1-5
v_call: TRBV19
cdr3_aa: ASSQRNQPQH

d_call: .
clone_size: .
j_call: TRBJ1-4
v_call: TRBV4-1
cdr3_aa: ASSQAPGLVSNEKLF

d_call: .
clone_size: .
j_call: TRBJ2-1
v_call: TRBV4-1
cdr3_aa: ASSQDSKGVNEQF

d_call: .
clone_size: .
j_call: TRBJ1-2
v_call: TRBV25-1
cdr3_aa: ASSPPGGVYGYT

d_call: .
clone_size: .
j_call: TRBJ1-1
v_call: TRBV20-1
cdr3_aa: SASDPRGTNTEAF

d_call: .
clone_size: .
j_call: TRBJ1-2
v_call: TRBV28
cdr3_aa: ASRQGAGGYT

d_call: TRBD1
clone_size: .
j_call: TRBJ1-6
v_call: TRBV14
cdr3_aa: ASSRHFTGGNYNSPLH

d_call: .
clone_size: .
j_call: TRBJ1-1
v_call: TRBV12-3/TRBV12-4
cdr3_aa: ASRTSGEAF

d_call: .
clone_size: .
j_call: TRBJ2-7
v_call: TRBV19
cdr3_aa: ASSIDRGSYEQY

d_call: TRBD1
clone_size: .
j_call: TRBJ2-5
v_call: TRBV28
cdr3_aa: ASSPWTGRQETQY

d_call: .
clone_size: .
j_call: TRBJ1-2
v_call: TRBV2
cdr3_aa: ASSQTTPNYGYT

d_call: .
clone_size: .
j_call: TRBJ2-1
v_call: TRBV27
cdr3_aa: ASSIQAPSSYNEQF

d_call: .
clone_size: .
j_call: TRBJ1-6
v_call: TRBV4-2
cdr3_aa: ASSQEMGNSPLH

d_call: .
clone_size: few
j_call: TRBJ2-2
v_call: TRBV29-1
cdr3_aa: SVFGGIGELF

d_call: .
clone_size: .
j_call: TRBJ2-7
v_call: TRBV5-4
cdr3_aa: ASSPGSDGGTEQY

d_call: .
clone_size: .
j_call: TRBJ2-3
v_call: TRBV5-1
cdr3_aa: ASSATTDTQY

d_call: .
clone_size: .
j_call: TRBJ1-3
v_call: TRBV3-1/TRBV3-2
cdr3_aa: ASSLPRRPSGNTIY

d_call: TRBD1
clone_size: .
j_call: TRBJ1-6
v_call: TRBV6-6
cdr3_aa: ASMNRGGNSPLH

d_call: TRBD2
clone_size: .
j_call: TRBJ2-3
v_call: TRBV18
cdr3_aa: ASSLTSASTDTQY

d_call: .
clone_size: once
j_call: TRBJ2-3
v_call: TRBV6-5
cdr3_aa: ASSPRGGATDTQY

d_call: .
clone_size: .
j_call: TRBJ1-2
v_call: TRBV27
cdr3_aa: ASSSFGREHPGYT

d_call: TRBD1
clone_size: .
j_call: TRBJ1-1
v_call: TRBV7-9
cdr3_aa: ASSRGLEWGRAF

d_call: .
clone_size: .
j_call: TRBJ2-2
v_call: TRBV19
cdr3_aa: ASSPWGGTNTGELF

d_call: TRBD1
clone_size: .
j_call: TRBJ1-2
v_call: TRBV19
cdr3_aa: ASTPGQGALTLYGYT

d_call: .
clone_size: .
j_call: TRBJ1-5
v_call: TRBV9
cdr3_aa: ASSVGDNKSGNQPQH

d_call: .
clone_size: .
j_call: TRBJ2-3
v_call: TRBV27
cdr3_aa: ASSSRLGTDTQY

d_call: .
clone_size: .
j_call: TRBJ1-2
v_call: TRBV28
cdr3_aa: ASRPWDGGDYGYT

d_call: TRBD1
clone_size: .
j_call: TRBJ1-5
v_call: TRBV19
cdr3_aa: ASSIPKITGGQPQH

d_call: TRBD1
clone_size: .
j_call: TRBJ1-2
v_call: TRBV4-1
cdr3_aa: ASSHLGQGGMGYGYT

d_call: .
clone_size: .
j_call: TRBJ1-4
v_call: TRBV6-5
cdr3_aa: ASGRTKGGEKLF

d_call: .
clone_size: .
j_call: TRBJ2-7
v_call: TRBV3-1/TRBV3-2
cdr3_aa: ASSQLIGAEQY